This entry concerns a single T cell receptor (beta chain). This sample is part of a study of shared T cell receptors in the human thymus. CDR1 and CDR2 from the germline V gene are MGHRA and YSYEKL. Trimming cost V 0 bases and J 5 bases; bases outside gene matches: 12. This CDR3 is built from 17 residues. Data came from immunoSEQ multiplex PCR; TCRdb stores just in-frame clones and leaves some out. The sample records hundreds of thousands of clones, 88% being singletons. These data also featured in a second study, about human thymus T cells. That source notes: The donor group consisted of healthy Finnish infants who were having corrective surgery for congenital heart defects. Thymus tissue for the work was resected from patients undergoing corrective heart surgery. Thymic as well as blood repertoires seemed to favor certain V and J genes unevenly. Overlap was high between thymic repertoires from unrelated individuals, as reported in related research.

The clonotype comes from a boy under two years old with a congenital heart defect. Sequencing was carried out using thymocytes. V usage is TRBV4-1 and J usage is TRBJ1-2; TRBD1 matches at 7 bases. CDR3 amino acids: CASSQDEVTGAMYGYTF. CDR3 nucleotide sequence: TGCGCCAGCAGCCAAGACGAGGTTACAGGGGCGATGTATGGCTACACCTTC.